This T cell receptor beta chain was captured by sequencing in a study of blood T cell repertoires in COVID-19. Background on the study: There were acute and convalescent COVID-19 samples, and they came from the United States, Italy and Spain. From T cells, B-cell-depleted T cells, or PBMCs came the material, which was cDNA or gDNA.

Original processing notes: Reference gene primer amplification gave estimated nucleated cell counts. The method was immunoSEQ multiplex PCR; TCRdb's version includes in-frame clones alone and lacks a portion of them. V, J and clone size are taken as reported in that table, and D and trimming were inferred from the DNA itself. The data contain 150,000 to 200,000 clones, about 80% of them seen just once; the ten biggest clones take up approximately 7.1%. Input material: peripheral blood. The clonotype originates from a human donor in a cohort sampled during active COVID-19.

The CDR3 sequence: CSVTRDRGRGTEAFF. In DNA form, the CDR3 reads TGCAGCGTAACCCGGGACAGGGGGCGTGGGACTGAAGCTTTCTTT. This chain joins TRBV29-1 and TRBJ1-1; 12 bases agree with TRBD1. Germline CDR1 SQVTM, CDR2 ANQGSEA. This CDR3 comprises 15 residues. V dropped 6 bases and J dropped 5; count of bases not matched to a gene: 10.